This entry describes one TCR beta chain. Its antigen is not known. Germline loops: CDR1 SGDLS, CDR2 YYNGEE. V lost 3 bases and J lost 10, with 14 bases in between. The CDR3 consists of 13 residues. This specimen comes from a study of T cell responses to AZD1222 COVID-19 vaccine. The assay was immunoSEQ multiplex PCR, and TCRdb's table has in-frame clones only and misses some. The sample contains roughly 140,000 clones, roughly 90% of which appear only once. Study findings and constraints: Repertoires were sampled only after the peak T cell response. Recipients of AZD1222 seropositive at baseline numbered only five or six. Increased Spike-specific TCR breadth and depth were observed after two AZD1222 doses. The donor group comprised mostly white British people and more females; the analysis possibly underestimated clonal diversity.

The chain uses TRBV9 and TRBJ2-1, with D possibly matching TRBD2 (5 bases). This specimen consisted of peripheral blood, obtained 28 days after the second AZD1222 dose. This sequence was found in an adult who received the AZD1222 COVID-19 vaccine. This CDR3 reads CASSARPSGEQFF. The CDR3 DNA reads as TGTGCCAGCAGCGCGCGACCCTCGGGGGAGCAGTTCTTC.